This is a list of T cell receptor beta chains from one sample in a study of shared clonotypes between healthy human individuals. The method was immunoSEQ multiplex PCR; TCRdb's version includes in-frame clones alone and lacks a portion of them. This table has roughly 1.4 million clones, approximately 98.5% appearing once. Material: naive CD4+ T cells sorted from blood. These receptors were collected from a man under 40 in good health. CDR3s include the opening cysteine and the closing phenylalanine or tryptophan. The order of the fields is V gene, clone size, D gene, J gene, CDR3 DNA, CDR3 protein. D genes are given only for firm matches. Clone sizes are given selectively: once, few, many, or a class where the clone is expanded.

V gene: TRBV5-5
clone size: .
D gene: .
J gene: TRBJ2-7
CDR3 DNA: TGTGCCAGCAGCGGGACCAACTACGAGCAGTACTTC
CDR3 protein: CASSGTNYEQYF

V gene: TRBV2
clone size: .
D gene: .
J gene: TRBJ1-2
CDR3 DNA: TGTGCCAGCAGTGGAGGGCAGTCCCTTGGCTACACCTTC
CDR3 protein: CASSGGQSLGYTF

V gene: TRBV2
clone size: .
D gene: TRBD2
J gene: TRBJ2-3
CDR3 DNA: TGTGCCAGCAGCCCACTAGCGGAGAAACCTGATACGCAGTATTTT
CDR3 protein: CASSPLAEKPDTQYF

V gene: TRBV30
clone size: once
D gene: .
J gene: TRBJ1-4
CDR3 DNA: TGTGCCTGGAGCTGGGGAGGGAATGAAAAACTGTTTTTT
CDR3 protein: CAWSWGGNEKLFF

V gene: TRBV10-1
clone size: once
D gene: TRBD2
J gene: TRBJ2-7
CDR3 DNA: TGCGCCAGCAGTGAGGGAAGCGGGAGGGTCTACGAGCAGTACTTC
CDR3 protein: CASSEGSGRVYEQYF

V gene: TRBV5-1
clone size: .
D gene: .
J gene: TRBJ2-1
CDR3 DNA: TGCGCCAGCAGCCTGGCGGTGGCAAGCTCCTACAATGAGCAGTTCTTC
CDR3 protein: CASSLAVASSYNEQFF

V gene: TRBV28
clone size: .
D gene: .
J gene: TRBJ1-4
CDR3 DNA: TGTGCCAGCACTCTCGGTGAAAAACTGTTTTTT
CDR3 protein: CASTLGEKLFF

V gene: TRBV28
clone size: .
D gene: TRBD2
J gene: TRBJ2-7
CDR3 DNA: TGTGCCAGCAGTTTACGACTAGCGGAGACCTACGAGCAGTACTTC
CDR3 protein: CASSLRLAETYEQYF

V gene: TRBV29-1
clone size: .
D gene: .
J gene: TRBJ2-1
CDR3 DNA: TGCAGCGCCCAGCGGGCGACCTACAATGAGCAGTTCTTC
CDR3 protein: CSAQRATYNEQFF

V gene: TRBV4-1
clone size: .
D gene: .
J gene: TRBJ2-1
CDR3 DNA: TGCGCCAGCAGCGGGGGACTTAACAATGAGCAGTTCTTC
CDR3 protein: CASSGGLNNEQFF

V gene: TRBV5-3
clone size: .
D gene: .
J gene: TRBJ2-7
CDR3 DNA: TGTGCCAGGAATAGCGGTGGGGACTCCTACGAGCAGTACTTC
CDR3 protein: CARNSGGDSYEQYF

V gene: TRBV5-6
clone size: once
D gene: .
J gene: TRBJ2-2
CDR3 DNA: TGTGCCAGCAGCCGGCTAGCTCCAGGGGTCGGAACCGGGGAGCTGTTTTTT
CDR3 protein: CASSRLAPGVGTGELFF

V gene: TRBV7-8
clone size: .
D gene: TRBD2
J gene: TRBJ2-3
CDR3 DNA: TGTGCCAGCAGCTTAGCGGGCGGGAGAAGCGATACGCAGTATTTT
CDR3 protein: CASSLAGGRSDTQYF

V gene: TRBV13
clone size: .
D gene: .
J gene: TRBJ2-2
CDR3 DNA: TGTGCCAGCAGCTTAGTTGGGGGTTTCCTAAACACCGGGGAGCTGTTTTTT
CDR3 protein: CASSLVGGFLNTGELFF

V gene: TRBV7-8
clone size: once
D gene: TRBD1
J gene: TRBJ2-2
CDR3 DNA: TGTGCCAGCAGCGGCAAGGGACAGATCACCGGGGAGCTGTTTTTT
CDR3 protein: CASSGKGQITGELFF

V gene: TRBV5-1
clone size: few
D gene: TRBD1
J gene: TRBJ1-1
CDR3 DNA: TGCGCCAGCAGCGGGACAGCAAACACTGAAGCTTTCTTT
CDR3 protein: CASSGTANTEAFF

V gene: TRBV19
clone size: .
D gene: .
J gene: TRBJ2-2
CDR3 DNA: TGTGCCAGTAGCCAAGCGGAGCACACCGGGGAGCTGTTTTTT
CDR3 protein: CASSQAEHTGELFF

V gene: TRBV5-1
clone size: .
D gene: .
J gene: TRBJ2-1
CDR3 DNA: TGCGCCAGCAGCGTGAAGGGCGTAGATGAGCAGTTCTTC
CDR3 protein: CASSVKGVDEQFF

V gene: TRBV28
clone size: .
D gene: .
J gene: TRBJ1-5
CDR3 DNA: TGTGCCAGCAGTGACAGCCATAGCAATCAGCCCCAGCATTTT
CDR3 protein: CASSDSHSNQPQHF

V gene: TRBV28
clone size: .
D gene: TRBD2
J gene: TRBJ2-1
CDR3 DNA: TGTGCCAGCAGTGAGCCAGCGGGGGCCTACAATGAGCAGTTCTTC
CDR3 protein: CASSEPAGAYNEQFF

V gene: TRBV5-1
clone size: .
D gene: .
J gene: TRBJ2-6
CDR3 DNA: TGCGCCAGCACCGTGGGCGGGAACTCTGGGGCCAACGTCCTGACTTTC
CDR3 protein: CASTVGGNSGANVLTF

V gene: TRBV5-6
clone size: once
D gene: .
J gene: TRBJ1-1
CDR3 DNA: TGTGCCAGCAGCTTGGGTTTCAACACTGAAGCTTTCTTT
CDR3 protein: CASSLGFNTEAFF

V gene: TRBV10-2
clone size: .
D gene: .
J gene: TRBJ2-3
CDR3 DNA: TGCGCCAGCAGTAGGACAGATACGCAGTATTTT
CDR3 protein: CASSRTDTQYF

V gene: TRBV9
clone size: .
D gene: .
J gene: TRBJ2-3
CDR3 DNA: TGTGCCAGCAGCGTAGACGGGAAAGATACGCAGTATTTT
CDR3 protein: CASSVDGKDTQYF

V gene: TRBV5-1
clone size: .
D gene: .
J gene: TRBJ2-7
CDR3 DNA: TGCGCCAGCAGCCAGGGAGCAGGGGTTGCCTACGAGCAGTACTTC
CDR3 protein: CASSQGAGVAYEQYF

V gene: TRBV29-1
clone size: .
D gene: .
J gene: TRBJ1-3
CDR3 DNA: TGCAGCGTTTACTTCCAGGGAAACTCTGGAAACACCATATATTTT
CDR3 protein: CSVYFQGNSGNTIYF

V gene: TRBV7-2
clone size: .
D gene: .
J gene: TRBJ1-1
CDR3 DNA: TGTGCCAGCAGCTTAGCGCACAGGAACACTGAAGCTTTCTTT
CDR3 protein: CASSLAHRNTEAFF

V gene: TRBV4-3
clone size: .
D gene: .
J gene: TRBJ2-4
CDR3 DNA: TGCGCCAGCAGCCAAGAAGGCAGGGGAGCCAAAAACATTCAGTACTTC
CDR3 protein: CASSQEGRGAKNIQYF

V gene: TRBV30
clone size: .
D gene: .
J gene: TRBJ1-1
CDR3 DNA: TGTGCCTGGAGGTCGACGGGGCGGACTGAAGCTTTCTTT
CDR3 protein: CAWRSTGRTEAFF